The clone carrying this TCR beta chain has only a few counts. The data are from a study of T cells in Graves' hyperthyroidism and ophthalmopathy. Losses at the gene ends were 4 bases for V and 3 bases for J; bases not matched to a gene: 9. Germline-derived CDR1 and CDR2 are MDHEN and SYDVKM. This CDR3 spans 17 amino acids. RNA transcripts yielded amplified TCR beta CDR3 regions. HTBI primers were the set used in a first-round RT-PCR of the TCR CDR3. TCRdb re-called the multiplex PCR reads through MiXCR, storing one row per CDR3 protein. This sample has 300,000 to 400,000 distinct CDR3 sequences, with around 13% found just once. PBMCs stemmed from 10 ml fresh peripheral blood.

Sequencing was carried out using blood. The receptor was derived from a woman aged 18-29 years with Graves' hyperthyroidism. The gene calls are TRBV28 and TRBJ2-2; 9 nucleotides match TRBD1. The chain's CDR3 is CASSYYGGQGHTGELFF. In nucleotides, the CDR3 is TGTGCCAGCAGTTATTATGGGGGACAGGGTCACACCGGGGAGCTGTTTTTT.